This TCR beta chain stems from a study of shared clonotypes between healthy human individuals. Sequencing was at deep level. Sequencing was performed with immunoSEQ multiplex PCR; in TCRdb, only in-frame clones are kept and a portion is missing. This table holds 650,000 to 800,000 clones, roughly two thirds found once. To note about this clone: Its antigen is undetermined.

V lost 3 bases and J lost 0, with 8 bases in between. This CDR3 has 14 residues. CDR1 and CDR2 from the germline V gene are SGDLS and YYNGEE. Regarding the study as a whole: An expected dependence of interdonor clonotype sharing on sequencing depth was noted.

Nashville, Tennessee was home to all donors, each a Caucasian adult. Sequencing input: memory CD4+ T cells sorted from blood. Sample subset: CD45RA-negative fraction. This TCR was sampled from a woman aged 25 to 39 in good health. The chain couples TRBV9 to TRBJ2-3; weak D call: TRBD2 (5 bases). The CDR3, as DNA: TGTGCCAGCAGCGCTTGGACTAGCACAGATACGCAGTATTTT. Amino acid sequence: CASSAWTSTDTQYF.